This T cell receptor beta chain emerged from a study of T cells in localized non-small cell lung cancer. TCRdb keeps only in-frame clones here, not all; method: immunoSEQ multiplex PCR. The sample comprises about 2,800 clones, about a sixth of which are singletons, and roughly an eighth rests with the top ten. V gave up 1 base and J gave up 8 bases, with 14 bases separating them. The CDR3 loop spans 15 amino acids. The V gene's germline CDR1 is SGHNT and CDR2 YENEEA. Findings of the study overall: Uninvolved adjacent lung, not tumor, had the highest T cell clonality. Adjacent lung held a median approximately 57 of the top 100 tumor clones.

This clone was seen only a few times. Its antigen remains unidentified. This TCR derives from a woman aged 35-70 years with stage II lung adenocarcinoma. This specimen was lung tumor tissue, taken before any cancer treatment. The chain is built from TRBV11-3 and TRBJ2-2; D gene uncertain. The CDR3 nucleotides are TGTGCCAGCAGCTTAGTAGGCCAGTTTGGTGGGGAGCTGTTTTTT. It yields the protein CASSLVGQFGGELFF.